This T cell receptor beta chain was profiled in a study of CD8+ T cells in alopecia areata. The CDR3 length is 15 residues. V was pared by 6 bases and J by 1 base, with 19 bases between. Germline V gene lookup returns CDR1 SQVTM and CDR2 ANQGSEA. Isolated RNA was reverse transcribed into cDNA used as the sequencing template. TCRdb's copy holds only in-frame clones and misses some; the assay was immunoSEQ multiplex PCR. Of roughly 250,000 clones listed, 65% to 70% are singletons. The chain carries TRBV29-1 and TRBJ2-7; D is unclear. The sample here was CD4+ T cells sorted from blood, taken at week 0. The receptor comes from a human donor with alopecia areata. The CDR3 protein is CSVARSVIGSYEQYF. CDR3 nucleotide sequence: TGCAGCGTCGCCCGGTCGGTGATTGGATCCTACGAGCAGTACTTC.